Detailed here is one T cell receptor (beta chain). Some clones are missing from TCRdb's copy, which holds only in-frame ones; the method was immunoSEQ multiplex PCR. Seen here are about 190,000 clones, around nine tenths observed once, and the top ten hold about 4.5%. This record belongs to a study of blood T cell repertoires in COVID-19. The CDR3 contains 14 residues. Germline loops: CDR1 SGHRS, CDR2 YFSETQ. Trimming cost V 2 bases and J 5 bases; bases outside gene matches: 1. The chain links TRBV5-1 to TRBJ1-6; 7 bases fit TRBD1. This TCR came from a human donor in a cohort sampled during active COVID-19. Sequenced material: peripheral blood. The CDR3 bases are TGCGCCAGCAGCTTAGGACAGGATAATTCACCCCTCCACTTT. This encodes CASSLGQDNSPLHF.